The clone carrying this T cell receptor (beta chain) was observed at least ten times. The sample belongs to a study of regulatory T cells in long-lasting Graves disease. CDR1 MDHEN and CDR2 SYDVKM come from the germline V gene. This CDR3 has 16 residues. V dropped 7 bases and J dropped 0; count of bases not matched to a gene: 6. Relying on iRepertoire HTBI primers and Arm-PCR of CDR3 regions, the team built TCR beta libraries. TCRdb reanalysed the multiplex PCR reads using MiXCR and keeps one entry per CDR3 protein. The table lists around 320,000 distinct CDR3 sequences, roughly a sixth of them singletons. Regarding time point: newly diagnosed GD, antithyroid drugs for less than 3 months. Extracted PBMC RNA gave rise to the TCR library. These data also formed part of another study, on T cells in Graves' hyperthyroidism and ophthalmopathy. That paper adds: When the TCR CDR3 underwent first-round RT-PCR, the HTBI primer set was used.

This TCR was sampled from a man in his forties or fifties with Graves disease. J is TRBJ2-6 and V is TRBV28, with 7 bases that match TRBD1. Source: peripheral blood mononuclear cells (PBMCs), taken at new diagnosis, from a patient treated with antithyroid drugs. CDR3 in DNA: TGTGCCAGCATCCCCAGGGGGAGCTCTGGGGCCAACGTCCTGACTTTC. This encodes CASIPRGSSGANVLTF.